The present entry profiles one TCR delta chain with its context. Its antigen is not yet known. No qualities accompany the bases; no much larger clone lies one base away. This record comes from a study of gamma-delta chains in newborns, infants, children (dated by TCRdb to about 2019). In terms of the full investigation: According to the study title, microbial exposure causes polyclonal expansion of innate gammadelta T cells right after birth. The study examined the way microbial exposure affected innate gammadelta T cell populations in human newborns right after birth.

Sequencing used an Illumina MiSeq. TCRdb called clones anew from the public reads via CATT; matching DNA rows were later pooled. This sample lists more than 3,000 delta-chain clones; about 4% were detected once. The ten largest clones add up to 5% to 7% of the sample. The CDR3 starts with the cysteine, ends with the phenylalanine, and has 19 residues. The sequence is cut down to CDR3 DNA, 57 bases in frame from base 1. Sequences GEAIGNYY (CDR1) and EKD (CDR2) are obtained from the germline V gene. Trimming removed 3 bases from V and 0 bases from J; the gene matches leave 15 bases unexplained. The sequencing sample was made of blood. The sequence derives from a child who was a newborn, infant or young child, either healthy, febrile or measles-vaccinated (not recorded which). The sequence links TRDV2 to TRDJ1, with 10 junctional bases fitting TRDD3. The base sequence is TGTGCCTGTGACCCATTAGTGTCCCGTACTGGGGGATACACCGATAAACTCATCTTT. Translation gives CACDPLVSRTGGYTDKLIF.